The TCR beta chain described here comes from a study of cytotoxic CD8 clonotypes in ibrutinib-treated CLL. Overall study context: Samples had a mean of roughly 230,000 productive templates and 94,082 productive rearrangements.

Germline CDR1 and CDR2: SNHLY and FYNNEI. V trimming: 7 bases; J trimming: 4 bases; junction bases outside the gene matches: 8. The CDR3 runs to 16 residues. Assay: immunoSEQ multiplex PCR; the TCRdb copy retains only in-frame clones and omits some. The sample records about 270,000 clones, approximately 79% being singletons. In the case of this clone: The antigen remains undetermined.

Findings and limits, study-wide: Public clonotypes occurred uncommonly; on treatment, they contracted or remained stable. Timing of sampling differed between sustained-remission and progressing patients.

This specimen consisted of PBMCs, obtained at disease progression, from a patient treated with ibrutinib. The V and J genes are TRBV2 and TRBJ2-5; 14 bases fit TRBD2. This TCR derives from a human donor with chronic lymphocytic leukemia. CDR3 region: CASTLGTSGSRETQYF. The CDR3 nucleotides are TGTGCCAGCACCCTAGGGACTAGCGGGAGTAGAGAGACCCAGTACTTC.